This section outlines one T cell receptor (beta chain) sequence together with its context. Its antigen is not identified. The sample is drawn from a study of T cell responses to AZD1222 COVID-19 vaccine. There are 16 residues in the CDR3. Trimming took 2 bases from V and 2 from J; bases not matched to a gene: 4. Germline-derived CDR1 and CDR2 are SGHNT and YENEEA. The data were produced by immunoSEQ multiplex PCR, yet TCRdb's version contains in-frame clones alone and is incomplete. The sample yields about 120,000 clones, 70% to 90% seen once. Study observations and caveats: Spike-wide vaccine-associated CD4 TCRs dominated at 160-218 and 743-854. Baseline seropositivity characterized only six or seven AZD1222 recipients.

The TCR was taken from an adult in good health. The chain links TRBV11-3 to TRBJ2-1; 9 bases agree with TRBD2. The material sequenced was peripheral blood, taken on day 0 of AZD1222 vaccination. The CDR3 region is CASSLTLAGTYNEQFF. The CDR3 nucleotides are TGTGCCAGCAGCTTAACGCTAGCGGGGACCTACAATGAGCAGTTCTTC.